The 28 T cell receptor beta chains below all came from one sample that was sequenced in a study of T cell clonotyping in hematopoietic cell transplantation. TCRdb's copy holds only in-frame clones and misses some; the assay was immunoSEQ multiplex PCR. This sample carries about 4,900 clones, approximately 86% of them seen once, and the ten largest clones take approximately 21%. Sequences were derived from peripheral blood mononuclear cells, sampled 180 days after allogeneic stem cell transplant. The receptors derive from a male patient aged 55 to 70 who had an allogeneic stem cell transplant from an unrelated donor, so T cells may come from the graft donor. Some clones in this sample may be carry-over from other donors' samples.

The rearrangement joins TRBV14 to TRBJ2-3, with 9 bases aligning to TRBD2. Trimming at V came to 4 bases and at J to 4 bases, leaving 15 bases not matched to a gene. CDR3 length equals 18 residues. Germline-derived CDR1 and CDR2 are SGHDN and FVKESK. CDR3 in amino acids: CASSLLAGAFGGADTQYF. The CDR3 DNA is TGTGCCAGCAGCCTGTTAGCGGGAGCCTTCGGGGGCGCAGATACGCAGTATTTT.

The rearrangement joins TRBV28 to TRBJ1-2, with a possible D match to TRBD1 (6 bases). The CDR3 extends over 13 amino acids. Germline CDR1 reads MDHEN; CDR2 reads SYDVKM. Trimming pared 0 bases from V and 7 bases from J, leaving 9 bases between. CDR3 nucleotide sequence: TGTGCCAGCAGTTTATGGAGGGGGGTTGGCTACACCTTC. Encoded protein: CASSLWRGVGYTF.

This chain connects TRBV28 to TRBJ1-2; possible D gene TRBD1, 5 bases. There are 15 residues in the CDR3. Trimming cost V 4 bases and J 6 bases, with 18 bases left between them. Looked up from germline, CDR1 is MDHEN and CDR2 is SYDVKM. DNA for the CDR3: TGTGCCAGCAGTTGGGGAGGGGCGGGGGATCATGGCTACACCTTC. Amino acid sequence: CASSWGGAGDHGYTF.

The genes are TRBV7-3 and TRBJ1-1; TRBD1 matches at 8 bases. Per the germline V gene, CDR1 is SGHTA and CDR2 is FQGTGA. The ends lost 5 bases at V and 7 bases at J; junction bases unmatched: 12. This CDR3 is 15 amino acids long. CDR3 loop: CASSPQGAGGYEAFF. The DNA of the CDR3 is TGTGCCAGCAGCCCTCAGGGGGCCGGGGGCTATGAAGCTTTCTTT.

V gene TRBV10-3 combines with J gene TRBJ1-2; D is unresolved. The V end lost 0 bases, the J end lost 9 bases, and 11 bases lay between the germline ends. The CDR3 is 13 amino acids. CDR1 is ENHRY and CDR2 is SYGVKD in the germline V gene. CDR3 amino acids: CAISESSGGSYTF. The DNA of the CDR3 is TGTGCCATCAGTGAGTCGTCGGGTGGAAGCTACACCTTC.

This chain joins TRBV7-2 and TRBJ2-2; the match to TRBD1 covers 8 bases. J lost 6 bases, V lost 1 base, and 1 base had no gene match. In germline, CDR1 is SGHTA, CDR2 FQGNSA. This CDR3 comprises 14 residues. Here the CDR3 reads CASSLGQGPGELFF. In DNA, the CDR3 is TGTGCCAGCAGCTTAGGACAGGGGCCCGGGGAGCTGTTTTTT.

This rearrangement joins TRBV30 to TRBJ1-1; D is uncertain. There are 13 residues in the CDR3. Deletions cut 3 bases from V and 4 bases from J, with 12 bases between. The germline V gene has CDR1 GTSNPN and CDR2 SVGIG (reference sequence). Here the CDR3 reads CAWRIGIGTEAFF. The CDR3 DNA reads TGTGCCTGGAGGATAGGGATCGGCACTGAAGCTTTCTTT.

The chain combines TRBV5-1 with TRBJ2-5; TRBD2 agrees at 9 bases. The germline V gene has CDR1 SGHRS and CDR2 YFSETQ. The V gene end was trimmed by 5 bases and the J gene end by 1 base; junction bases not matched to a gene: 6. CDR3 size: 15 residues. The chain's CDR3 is CASSIAGGFQETQYF. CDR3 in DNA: TGCGCCAGCAGTATTGCGGGGGGGTTCCAAGAGACCCAGTACTTC.

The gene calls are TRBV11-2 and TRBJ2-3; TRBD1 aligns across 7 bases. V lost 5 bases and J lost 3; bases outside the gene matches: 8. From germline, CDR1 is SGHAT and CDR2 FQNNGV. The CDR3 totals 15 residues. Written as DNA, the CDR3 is TGTGCCAGCAGCGGGACAGCTATTCTAACAGATACGCAGTATTTT. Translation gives CASSGTAILTDTQYF.

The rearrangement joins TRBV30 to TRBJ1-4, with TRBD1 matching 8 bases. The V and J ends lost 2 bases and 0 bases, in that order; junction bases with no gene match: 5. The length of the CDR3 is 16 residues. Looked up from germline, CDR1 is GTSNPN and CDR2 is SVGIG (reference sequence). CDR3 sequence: CAWSLGQVSTNEKLFF. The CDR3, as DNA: TGTGCCTGGAGTCTGGGACAGGTATCAACTAATGAAAAACTGTTTTTT.

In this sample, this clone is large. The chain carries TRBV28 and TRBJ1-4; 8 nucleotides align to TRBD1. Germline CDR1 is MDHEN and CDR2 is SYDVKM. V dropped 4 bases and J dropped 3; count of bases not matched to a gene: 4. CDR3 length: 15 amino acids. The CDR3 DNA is TGTGCCAGCAGTTACGAACAGGGGGCTAATGAAAAACTGTTTTTT. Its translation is CASSYEQGANEKLFF.

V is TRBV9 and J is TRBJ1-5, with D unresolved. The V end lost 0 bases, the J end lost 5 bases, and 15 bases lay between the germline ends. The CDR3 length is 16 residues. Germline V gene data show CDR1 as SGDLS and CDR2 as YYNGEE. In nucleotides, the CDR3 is TGTGCCAGCAGCGTAGAGAGGGAGAGGCTTGATCAGCCCCAGCATTTT. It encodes CASSVERERLDQPQHF.

For the CDR3, the DNA is TGTGCCACCAGCAGAGACACTAGCGGGGCGTACGAGCAGTACTTC. It translates to CATSRDTSGAYEQYF. The chain uses TRBV15 and TRBJ2-7, with 10 positions matching TRBD2. The CDR3 covers 15 residues. Germline trimming cut 0 bases from V and 4 bases from J; bases unmatched to any gene: 3. Germline values: CDR1 LNHNV, CDR2 YYDKDF (reference sequence).

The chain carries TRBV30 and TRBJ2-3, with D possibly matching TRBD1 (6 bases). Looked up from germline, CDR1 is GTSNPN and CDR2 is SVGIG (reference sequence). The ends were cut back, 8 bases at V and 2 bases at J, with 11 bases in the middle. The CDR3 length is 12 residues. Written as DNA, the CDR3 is TGTGCCCTGCAGGGGATCACAGATACGCAGTATTTT. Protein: CALQGITDTQYF.

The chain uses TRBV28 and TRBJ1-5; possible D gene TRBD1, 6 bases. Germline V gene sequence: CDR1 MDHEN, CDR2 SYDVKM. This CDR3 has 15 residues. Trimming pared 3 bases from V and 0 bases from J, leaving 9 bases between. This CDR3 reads CASSFRGDSNQPQHF. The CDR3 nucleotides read TGTGCCAGCAGTTTCAGGGGAGATAGCAATCAGCCCCAGCATTTT.

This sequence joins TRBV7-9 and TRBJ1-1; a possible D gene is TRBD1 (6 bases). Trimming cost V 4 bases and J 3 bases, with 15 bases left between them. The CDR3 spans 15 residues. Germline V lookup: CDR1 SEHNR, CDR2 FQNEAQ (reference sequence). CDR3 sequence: CASSSTGGKDTEAFF. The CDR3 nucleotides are TGTGCCAGCAGCTCAACGGGGGGCAAAGACACTGAAGCTTTCTTT.

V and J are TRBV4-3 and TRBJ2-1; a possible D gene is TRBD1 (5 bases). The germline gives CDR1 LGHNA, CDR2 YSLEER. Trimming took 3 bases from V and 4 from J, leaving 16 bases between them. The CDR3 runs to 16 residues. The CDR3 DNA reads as TGCGCCAGCAGCCACTCGATAGGGGAAAGTTACAATGAGCAGTTCTTC. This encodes CASSHSIGESYNEQFF.

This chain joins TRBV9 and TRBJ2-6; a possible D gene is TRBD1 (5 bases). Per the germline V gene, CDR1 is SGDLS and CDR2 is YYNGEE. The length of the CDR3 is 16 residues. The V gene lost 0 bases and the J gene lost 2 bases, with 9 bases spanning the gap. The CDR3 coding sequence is TGTGCCAGCAGCGTAGAAGTAGGGGCTGGGGCCAACGTCCTGACTTTC. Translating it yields CASSVEVGAGANVLTF. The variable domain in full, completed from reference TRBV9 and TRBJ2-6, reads DSGVTQTPKHLITATGQRVTLRCSPRSGDLSVYWYQQSLDQGLQFLIQYYNGEERAKGNILERFSAQQFPDLHSELNLSSLELGDSALYFCASSVEVGAGANVLTFGAGSRLTVL.

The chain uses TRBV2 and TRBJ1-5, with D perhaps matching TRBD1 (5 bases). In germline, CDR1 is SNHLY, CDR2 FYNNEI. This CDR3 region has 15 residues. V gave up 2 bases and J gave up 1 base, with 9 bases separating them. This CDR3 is CASSEMGGSNQPQHF. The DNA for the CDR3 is TGTGCCAGCAGTGAAATGGGGGGGAGCAATCAGCCCCAGCATTTT.

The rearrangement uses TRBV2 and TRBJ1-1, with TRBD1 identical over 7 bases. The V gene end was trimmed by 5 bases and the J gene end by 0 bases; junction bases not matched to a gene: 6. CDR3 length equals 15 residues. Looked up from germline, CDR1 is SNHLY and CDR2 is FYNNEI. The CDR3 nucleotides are TGTGCCAGCAGTAGGGACAGCATCATGAACACTGAAGCTTTCTTT. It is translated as CASSRDSIMNTEAFF.

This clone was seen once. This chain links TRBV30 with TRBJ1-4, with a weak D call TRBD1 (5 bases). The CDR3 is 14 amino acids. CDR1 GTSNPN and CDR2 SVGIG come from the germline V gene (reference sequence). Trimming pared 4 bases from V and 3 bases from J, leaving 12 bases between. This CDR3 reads CAWKTGGANEKLFF. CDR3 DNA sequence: TGTGCCTGGAAAACGGGGGGGGCTAATGAAAAACTGTTTTTT.

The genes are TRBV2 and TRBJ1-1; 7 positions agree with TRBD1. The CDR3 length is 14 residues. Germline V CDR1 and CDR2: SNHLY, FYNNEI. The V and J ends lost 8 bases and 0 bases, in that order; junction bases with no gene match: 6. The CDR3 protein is CASVDREVNTEAFF. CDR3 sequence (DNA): TGTGCCAGCGTAGACAGGGAGGTGAACACTGAAGCTTTCTTT.

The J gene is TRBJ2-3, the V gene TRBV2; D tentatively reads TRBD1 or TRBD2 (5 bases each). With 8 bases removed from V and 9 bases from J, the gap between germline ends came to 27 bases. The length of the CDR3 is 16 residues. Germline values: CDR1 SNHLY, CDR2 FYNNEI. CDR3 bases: TGTGCCAGCGAAAAGAGGGACCGTATCTCACAGATAACGCAGTATTTT. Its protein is CASEKRDRISQITQYF.

The CDR3 reads CASSPTGGGFTDTQYF. The DNA of the CDR3 is TGTGCCAGCAGCCCGACCGGGGGGGGATTCACAGATACGCAGTATTTT. The V and J genes are TRBV7-7 and TRBJ2-3, with 8 positions matching TRBD2. Trimming cost V 5 bases and J 2 bases; bases outside gene matches: 9. The CDR3 is made up of 16 amino acids. Germline CDR1 and CDR2: SSHAT and FNYEAQ (reference sequence). Looking up the rest from reference TRBV7-7 and TRBJ2-3 gives the full variable domain: GAGVSQSPRYKVTKRGQDVTLRCDPISSHATLYWYQQALGQGPEFLTYFNYEAQPDKSGLPSDRFSAERPEGSISTLTIQRTEQRDSAMYRCASSPTGGGFTDTQYFGPGTRLTVL.

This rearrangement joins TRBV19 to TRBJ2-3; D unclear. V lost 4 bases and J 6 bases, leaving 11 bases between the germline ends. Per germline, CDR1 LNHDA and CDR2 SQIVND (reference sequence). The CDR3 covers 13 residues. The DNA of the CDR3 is TGTGCCAGTAGTAATAACGAGAGGGATACGCAGTATTTT. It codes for CASSNNERDTQYF.

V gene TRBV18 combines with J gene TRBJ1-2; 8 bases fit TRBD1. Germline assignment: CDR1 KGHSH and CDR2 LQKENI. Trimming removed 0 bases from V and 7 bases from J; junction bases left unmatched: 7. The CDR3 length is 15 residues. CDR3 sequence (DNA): TGTGCCAGCTCACCACCGACCCGGGACAGGATTGGCTACACCTTC. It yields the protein CASSPPTRDRIGYTF.

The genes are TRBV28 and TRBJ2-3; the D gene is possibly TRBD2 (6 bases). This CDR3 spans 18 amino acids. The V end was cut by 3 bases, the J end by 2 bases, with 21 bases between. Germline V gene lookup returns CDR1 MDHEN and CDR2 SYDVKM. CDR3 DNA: TGTGCCAGCAGTTTGGAGGGTATTAACGACCCAGCCACAGATACGCAGTATTTT. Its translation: CASSLEGINDPATDTQYF.

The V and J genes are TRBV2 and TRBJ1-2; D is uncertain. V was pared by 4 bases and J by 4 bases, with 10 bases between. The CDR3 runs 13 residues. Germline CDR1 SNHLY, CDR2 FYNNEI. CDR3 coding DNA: TGTGCCAGCAGTGCCGTGAAAGGCTATGGCTACACCTTC. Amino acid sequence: CASSAVKGYGYTF. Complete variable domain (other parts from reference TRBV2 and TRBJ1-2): EPEVTQTPSHQVTQMGQEVILRCVPISNHLYFYWYRQILGQKVEFLVSFYNNEISEKSEIFDDQFSVERPDGSNFTLKIRSTKLEDSAMYFCASSAVKGYGYTFGSGTRLTVV.